This paragraph reports one TCR beta chain. TCRdb's table, derived via immunoSEQ multiplex PCR, lists solely in-frame clones and lacks some. This sample has about 290,000 clones, with 89% found just once. This specimen comes from a study of blood T cell repertoires in COVID-19. The CDR3 is 19 amino acids. After removal of 3 bases from V and 2 bases from J, the junction contained 10 bases not matched to a gene. CDR1 and CDR2 (germline): MGHRA, YSYEKL. Living in 24 US areas, the participants were between roughly 18 and 90 years of age. All recovered Cohort 3 donors got two negative PCRs, got clearance, or saw symptom resolution.

The sample taken for sequencing was PBMCs or T cells enriched from blood (not recorded which). The clonotype comes from a middle-aged woman who had recovered from COVID-19. The chain recombines TRBV4-1 with TRBJ2-5, with 15 bases aligning to TRBD2. The chain's CDR3 is CASSHVGLAGGPGQETQYF. The CDR3 DNA follows: TGCGCCAGCAGCCATGTTGGACTAGCGGGGGGGCCAGGGCAAGAGACCCAGTACTTC.